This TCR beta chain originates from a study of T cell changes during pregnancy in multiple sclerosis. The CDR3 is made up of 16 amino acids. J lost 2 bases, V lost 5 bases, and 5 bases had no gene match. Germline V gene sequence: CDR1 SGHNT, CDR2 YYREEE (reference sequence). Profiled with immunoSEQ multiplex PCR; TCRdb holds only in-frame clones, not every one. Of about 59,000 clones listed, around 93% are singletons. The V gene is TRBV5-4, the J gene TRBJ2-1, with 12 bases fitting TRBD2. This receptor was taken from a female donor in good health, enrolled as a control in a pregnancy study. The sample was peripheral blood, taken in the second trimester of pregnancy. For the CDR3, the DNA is TGTGCCAGCAGTCGGACTAGCGGGACCACCTACAATGAGCAGTTCTTC. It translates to CASSRTSGTTYNEQFF.